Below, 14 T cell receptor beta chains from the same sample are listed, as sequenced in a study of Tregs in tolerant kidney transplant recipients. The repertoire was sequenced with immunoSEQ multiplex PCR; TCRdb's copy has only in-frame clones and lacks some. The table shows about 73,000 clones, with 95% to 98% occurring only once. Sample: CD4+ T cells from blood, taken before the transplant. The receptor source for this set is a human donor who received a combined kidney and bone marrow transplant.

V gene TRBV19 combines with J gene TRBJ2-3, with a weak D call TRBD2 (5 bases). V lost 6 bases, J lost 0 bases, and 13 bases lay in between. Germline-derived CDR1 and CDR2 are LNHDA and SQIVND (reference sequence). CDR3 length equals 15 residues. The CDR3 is CASSRGAVSTDTQYF. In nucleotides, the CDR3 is TGTGCCAGTAGCCGAGGAGCGGTTAGCACAGATACGCAGTATTTT.

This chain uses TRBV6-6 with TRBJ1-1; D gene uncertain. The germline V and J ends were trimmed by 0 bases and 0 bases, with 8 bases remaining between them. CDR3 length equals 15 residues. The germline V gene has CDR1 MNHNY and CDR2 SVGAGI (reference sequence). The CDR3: CASSYSGEVNTEAFF. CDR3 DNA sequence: TGTGCCAGCAGTTACTCTGGGGAGGTGAACACTGAAGCTTTCTTT.

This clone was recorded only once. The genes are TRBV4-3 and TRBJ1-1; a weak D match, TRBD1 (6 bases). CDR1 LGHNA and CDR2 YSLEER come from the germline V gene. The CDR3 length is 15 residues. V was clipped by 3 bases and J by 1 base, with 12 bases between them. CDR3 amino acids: CASSHAGQRNTEAFF. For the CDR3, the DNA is TGCGCCAGCAGCCATGCTGGACAGCGGAACACTGAAGCTTTCTTT.

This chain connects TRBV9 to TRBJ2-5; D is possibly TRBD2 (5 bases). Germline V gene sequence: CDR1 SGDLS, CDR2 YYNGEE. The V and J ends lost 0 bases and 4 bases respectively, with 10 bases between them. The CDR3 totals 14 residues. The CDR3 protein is CASSVGGGRETQYF. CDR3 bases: TGTGCCAGCAGCGTAGGAGGCGGGCGAGAGACCCAGTACTTC.

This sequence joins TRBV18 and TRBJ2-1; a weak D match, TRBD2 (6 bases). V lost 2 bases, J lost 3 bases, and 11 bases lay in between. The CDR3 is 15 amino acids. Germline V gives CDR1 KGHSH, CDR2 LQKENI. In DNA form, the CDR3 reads TGTGCCAGCTCACCATCGACTAGTCTCTACAATGAGCAGTTCTTC. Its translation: CASSPSTSLYNEQFF.

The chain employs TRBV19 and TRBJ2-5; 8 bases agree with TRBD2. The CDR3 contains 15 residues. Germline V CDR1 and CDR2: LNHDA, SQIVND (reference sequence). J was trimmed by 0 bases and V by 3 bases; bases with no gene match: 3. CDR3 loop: CASSITGGYQETQYF. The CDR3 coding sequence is TGTGCCAGTAGTATTACGGGGGGGTACCAAGAGACCCAGTACTTC.

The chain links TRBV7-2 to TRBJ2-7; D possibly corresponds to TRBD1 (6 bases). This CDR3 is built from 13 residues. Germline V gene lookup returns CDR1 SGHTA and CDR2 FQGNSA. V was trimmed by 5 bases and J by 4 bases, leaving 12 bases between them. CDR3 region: CASSRMDRYEQYF. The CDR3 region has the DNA TGTGCCAGCAGCCGAATGGACAGATACGAGCAGTACTTC.

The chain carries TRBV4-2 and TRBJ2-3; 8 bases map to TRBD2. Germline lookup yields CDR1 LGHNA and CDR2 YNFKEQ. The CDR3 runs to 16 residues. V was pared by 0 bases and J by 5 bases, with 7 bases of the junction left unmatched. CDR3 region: CASSQEPREGGDTQYF. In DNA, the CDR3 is TGTGCCAGCAGCCAAGAGCCCCGGGAGGGCGGAGATACGCAGTATTTT.

The CDR3 here is CASSTGGELFF. The CDR3 DNA reads as TGTGCCAGCAGCACAGGGGGAGAGCTGTTTTTT. The chain has TRBV11-3 and TRBJ2-2, with 8 bases that match TRBD1. This CDR3 comprises 11 residues. The ends lost 5 bases at V and 11 bases at J; junction bases unmatched: 1. Germline-derived CDR1 and CDR2 are SGHNT and YENEEA.

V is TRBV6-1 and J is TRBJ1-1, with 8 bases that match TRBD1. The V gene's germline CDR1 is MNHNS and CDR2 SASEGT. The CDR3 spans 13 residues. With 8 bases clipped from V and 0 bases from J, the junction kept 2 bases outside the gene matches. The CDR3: CASGTGMNTEAFF. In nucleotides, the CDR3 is TGTGCCAGCGGGACAGGCATGAACACTGAAGCTTTCTTT.

CDR3 region: CASSLGVGQPNEKLFF. The CDR3 nucleotides read TGTGCCAGCAGCTTAGGGGTGGGACAGCCTAATGAAAAACTGTTTTTT. This chain links TRBV7-9 with TRBJ1-4; TRBD1 agrees at 7 bases. With V trimmed by 1 base and J by 3 bases, 5 bases remained unmatched. The CDR3 totals 16 residues. The germline gives CDR1 SEHNR, CDR2 FQNEAQ (reference sequence). The full variable domain, its missing parts supplied by reference TRBV7-9 and TRBJ1-4, is DTGVSQNPRHKITKRGQNVTFRCDPISEHNRLYWYRQTLGQGPEFLTYFQNEAQLEKSRLLSDRFSAERPKGSFSTLEIQRTEQGDSAMYLCASSLGVGQPNEKLFFGSGTQLSVL.

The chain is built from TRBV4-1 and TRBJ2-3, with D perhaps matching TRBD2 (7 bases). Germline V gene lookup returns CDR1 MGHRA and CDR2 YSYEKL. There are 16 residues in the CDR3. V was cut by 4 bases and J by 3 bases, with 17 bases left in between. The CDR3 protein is CASSPWTGGRTDTQYF. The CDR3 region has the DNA TGCGCCAGCAGCCCATGGACGGGGGGCCGGACAGATACGCAGTATTTT.

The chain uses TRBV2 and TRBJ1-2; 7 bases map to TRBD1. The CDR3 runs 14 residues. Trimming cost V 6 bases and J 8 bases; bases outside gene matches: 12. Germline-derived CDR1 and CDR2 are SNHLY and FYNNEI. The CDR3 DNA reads TGTGCCAGCAGGATCCTGACAGGGACGGTCGGCTACACCTTC. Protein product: CASRILTGTVGYTF.

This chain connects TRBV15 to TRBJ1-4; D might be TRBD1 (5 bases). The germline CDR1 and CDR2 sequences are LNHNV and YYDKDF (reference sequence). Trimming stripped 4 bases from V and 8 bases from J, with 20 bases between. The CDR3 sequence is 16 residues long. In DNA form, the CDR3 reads TGTGCCACCAGCATGCGATGGGGCTCCAAGGGAGAAAAACTGTTTTTT. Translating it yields CATSMRWGSKGEKLFF.